What follows are 7 T cell receptor beta chains derived from one specimen sequenced in a study of shared clonotypes between healthy human individuals. TCRdb keeps only in-frame clones here, not all; method: immunoSEQ multiplex PCR. The sample lists about 2.4 million clones; roughly 93% were seen once. Sequences were obtained from naive CD4+ T cells from PBMCs. Subset: CD45RA+ positively selected. The receptors derive from a man between 18 and 29 years old in good health. Some clones in this sample may be carry-over from other donors' samples.

The chain uses TRBV5-1 and TRBJ2-7, with D unclear. The CDR3 extends over 14 amino acids. V lost 1 base, J lost 0 bases, and 8 bases lay in between. The germline V gene encodes CDR1 SGHRS and CDR2 YFSETQ. CDR3 sequence: CASSLFSASYEQYF. Here the CDR3 DNA reads TGCGCCAGCAGCTTGTTTTCAGCCTCCTACGAGCAGTACTTC.

The J gene is TRBJ2-3, the V gene TRBV9; 7 bases are shared with TRBD2. The CDR3 spans 12 residues. In germline, CDR1 is SGDLS, CDR2 YYNGEE. V was pared by 4 bases and J by 6 bases, with 2 bases of the junction left unmatched. The CDR3, as DNA: TGTGCCAGCAGCCGGGACTATGATACGCAGTATTTT. Translated: CASSRDYDTQYF.

The chain uses TRBV7-7 and TRBJ2-5; the match to TRBD1 covers 9 bases. Germline trimming cut 5 bases from V and 5 bases from J; bases unmatched to any gene: 9. Germline CDR1 and CDR2: SSHAT and FNYEAQ (reference sequence). This CDR3 comprises 15 residues. The CDR3 DNA is TGTGCCAGCAGCCTCCGCCACAGGGGGCGGGAGACCCAGTACTTC. It encodes CASSLRHRGRETQYF.

The chain recombines TRBV19 with TRBJ2-7, with D tentatively TRBD1 (6 bases). The CDR3 contains 15 residues. The V end lost 5 bases, the J end lost 0 bases, and 14 bases lay between the germline ends. The germline V gene has CDR1 LNHDA and CDR2 SQIVND (reference sequence). CDR3: CASSLQGHSSYEQYF. The CDR3 DNA reads TGTGCCAGTAGTCTCCAGGGGCATAGCTCCTACGAGCAGTACTTC.

The chain couples TRBV27 to TRBJ2-6, with 10 nucleotides matching TRBD1. The CDR3 spans 17 residues. V shed 3 bases, J shed 4 bases, and the junction held 6 bases outside the gene matches. Germline V gene sequence: CDR1 MNHEY, CDR2 SMNVEV (reference sequence). The CDR3 DNA is TGTGCCAGCAGTTTCGGGACAGGGGTGCGGGGGGCCAACGTCCTGACTTTC. It yields the protein CASSFGTGVRGANVLTF. Full variable domain (remainder filled in from reference TRBV27 and TRBJ2-6): EAQVTQNPRYLITVTGKKLTVTCSQNMNHEYMSWYRQDPGLGLRQIYYSMNVEVTDKGDVPEGYKVSRKEKRNFPLILESPSPNQTSLYFCASSFGTGVRGANVLTFGAGSRLTVL.

V gene TRBV5-1 combines with J gene TRBJ2-7; 7 nucleotides line up with TRBD1. This CDR3 region has 15 residues. V was pared by 4 bases and J by 4 bases, with 11 bases of the junction left unmatched. CDR1 SGHRS and CDR2 YFSETQ come from the germline V gene. The CDR3 spells CASSPETGLRYEQYF. As DNA, the CDR3 is TGCGCCAGCAGCCCGGAGACAGGGTTAAGGTACGAGCAGTACTTC.

Concerning this clone itself: Other DNA sequences within the sample encode an identical CDR3. The chain links TRBV10-3 to TRBJ1-3, with unresolved D. The length of the CDR3 is 14 residues. Looked up from germline, CDR1 is ENHRY and CDR2 is SYGVKD. Trimming took 7 bases from V and 0 from J, leaving 10 bases between them. CDR3 nucleotides: TGTGCCATCACGCCAGGAATCTCTGGAAACACCATATATTTT. Its protein is CAITPGISGNTIYF.